What follows are 14 T cell receptor beta chains derived from one specimen sequenced in a study of cytomegalovirus exposure and HLA in healthy donors. Primers: 60 Vbeta forward and 13 Jbeta reverse. Method: immunoSEQ multiplex PCR; TCRdb's copy keeps in-frame clones and lacks some. The repertoire holds more than 95,000 clones, around 85% seen once, with approximately 4% in the top ten. The sample taken for sequencing was PBMCs. These receptors originate from a man between 18 and 35 years old in good health and CMV-seropositive.

V usage is TRBV19 and J usage is TRBJ2-7, with 7 bases that match TRBD1. The V segment lost 5 bases and the J segment 2 bases; nucleotides outside the gene matches: 6. This CDR3 has 14 amino acids. Germline CDR1 is LNHDA and CDR2 is SQIVND (reference sequence). The CDR3 DNA reads TGTGCCAGTAGTTTCCGGGACAGTCCCTACGAGCAGTACTTC. Encoded protein: CASSFRDSPYEQYF.

The V gene is TRBV19, the J gene TRBJ2-7; D perhaps matches TRBD1 (6 bases). This CDR3 has 11 amino acids. CDR1 LNHDA and CDR2 SQIVND come from the germline V gene (reference sequence). Trimming took off 10 bases at V and 4 bases at J, with 11 bases between the two ends. The CDR3 DNA reads as TGTGCCACCAGGGGCCTGTACGAGCAGTACTTC. This codes for CATRGLYEQYF.

The CDR3 bases are TGTGCCAGCATTACAGCCAACTATGGCTACACCTTC. Translated, it gives CASITANYGYTF. This sequence joins TRBV6-1 and TRBJ1-2; no firm D call. The germline V and J ends were trimmed by 7 bases and 2 bases, with 8 bases remaining between them. There are 12 residues in the CDR3. Per germline, CDR1 MNHNS and CDR2 SASEGT.

This clone was counted only a few times. The chain has TRBV6-5 and TRBJ1-6; D perhaps matches TRBD1 (6 bases). Trimming shortened V by 3 bases and J by 11 bases, and 14 bases separated the two germline ends. The CDR3 loop spans 14 amino acids. Germline lookup yields CDR1 MNHEY and CDR2 SVGAGI. This CDR3 is CASSYQPQGTPLHF. For the CDR3, the DNA is TGTGCCAGCAGTTATCAACCGCAGGGGACACCCCTCCACTTT.

The V and J genes are TRBV6-6 and TRBJ2-2; D possibly corresponds to TRBD2 (7 bases). Germline lookup yields CDR1 MNHNY and CDR2 SVGAGI (reference sequence). V shed 10 bases and J shed 3 bases, with 12 bases lying between them. This CDR3 spans 13 amino acids. This CDR3 is CAIPGGHTGELFF. CDR3 nucleotide sequence: TGTGCCATACCCGGGGGGCACACCGGGGAGCTGTTTTTT.

The chain couples TRBV10-3 to TRBJ1-1; 9 nucleotides line up with TRBD1. The V segment lost 7 bases and the J segment 7 bases; nucleotides outside the gene matches: 4. The germline V gene encodes CDR1 ENHRY and CDR2 SYGVKD. The CDR3 is 12 amino acids. The CDR3 protein is CAITGQGGEAFF. The CDR3 region has the DNA TGTGCCATCACGGGACAGGGTGGTGAAGCTTTCTTT.

Only one count was recorded for this clone. The J gene is TRBJ1-1, the V gene TRBV10-3, with TRBD1 matching 9 bases. This CDR3 has 15 residues. The V gene's germline CDR1 is ENHRY and CDR2 SYGVKD. V was pared by 3 bases and J by 2 bases, with 4 bases of the junction left unmatched. The CDR3 DNA reads TGTGCCATCAGTGAACAGGGGGCGCGAAACACTGAAGCTTTCTTT. It translates to CAISEQGARNTEAFF.

V gene TRBV2 combines with J gene TRBJ1-1; 8 bases map to TRBD1. The CDR3 loop spans 15 amino acids. Trimming removed 6 bases from V and 7 bases from J; junction bases left unmatched: 13. Germline loops: CDR1 SNHLY, CDR2 FYNNEI. Written as DNA, the CDR3 is TGTGCCAGCAGGAGCCGACAGGGGATTTATAGTGAAGCTTTCTTT. This translates into CASRSRQGIYSEAFF.

The chain joins TRBV19 to TRBJ1-5; D remains ambiguous. The CDR3 has 12 amino acids. Trimming took off 3 bases at V and 9 bases at J, with 9 bases between the two ends. Germline CDR1 is LNHDA and CDR2 is SQIVND (reference sequence). CDR3: CASSIWARPQHF. CDR3 coding DNA: TGTGCCAGTAGTATCTGGGCCCGGCCCCAGCATTTT.

The chain links TRBV2 to TRBJ2-1; 11 bases are shared with TRBD2. Germline V gene lookup returns CDR1 SNHLY and CDR2 FYNNEI. The CDR3 has 15 residues. Trimming removed 4 bases from V and 8 bases from J; junction bases left unmatched: 7. CDR3 loop: CASSGVSGGADEQFF. CDR3 in DNA: TGTGCCAGCAGTGGAGTTAGCGGGGGGGCGGATGAGCAGTTCTTC.

This clone was counted a few times. The chain is built from TRBV6-6 and TRBJ1-3, with 7 bases matching TRBD1. Germline trimming cut 8 bases from V and 4 bases from J; bases unmatched to any gene: 5. This CDR3 has 13 residues. CDR1 is MNHNY and CDR2 is SVGAGI in the germline V gene (reference sequence). CDR3 nucleotide sequence: TGTGCCAGCTCCAGGGGGACGGGAAACACCATATATTTT. Translated: CASSRGTGNTIYF.

The rearrangement joins TRBV7-8 to TRBJ2-7; 9 nucleotides match TRBD1. CDR1 SGHVS and CDR2 FQNEAQ come from the germline V gene. V dropped 5 bases and J dropped 9; count of bases not matched to a gene: 8. This CDR3 has 13 residues. The CDR3 loop reads CASSTVQGAGQYF. CDR3 in DNA: TGTGCCAGCAGCACGGTACAGGGGGCAGGGCAGTACTTC.

The chain recombines TRBV7-8 with TRBJ2-5, with 7 bases that match TRBD2. The CDR3 is 16 residues long. Per the germline V gene, CDR1 is SGHVS and CDR2 is FQNEAQ. Germline trimming cut 1 base from V and 4 bases from J; bases unmatched to any gene: 9. This chain's CDR3 is CASSLEGGRNRETQYF. CDR3 DNA sequence: TGTGCCAGCAGCTTAGAGGGCGGGAGAAACAGAGAGACCCAGTACTTC.

This rearrangement joins TRBV5-1 to TRBJ1-4; D gene unclear. V gave up 3 bases and J gave up 5 bases, with 23 bases separating them. The CDR3 is made up of 18 amino acids. The germline V gene has CDR1 SGHRS and CDR2 YFSETQ. The CDR3 region has the DNA TGCGCCAGCAGCTACCGAGGAGTCACGGCCACCTCGAATGAAAAACTGTTTTTT. Its translation: CASSYRGVTATSNEKLFF. Drawing the rest from reference TRBV5-1 and TRBJ1-4, the complete variable domain is KAGVTQTPRYLIKTRGQQVTLSCSPISGHRSVSWYQQTPGQGLQFLFEYFSETQRNKGNFPGRFSGRQFSNSRSEMNVSTLELGDSALYLCASSYRGVTATSNEKLFFGSGTQLSVL.